This T cell receptor (beta chain) comes out of a study of blood T cell repertoires in COVID-19. The wider study: COVID-19 samples, acute and convalescent, were from the United States, Italy and Spain. PBMCs, B-cell-depleted T cells, or T cells were the source of the cDNA or gDNA that made up the material.

The CDR3 is made up of 16 amino acids. The germline V gene has CDR1 SNHLY and CDR2 FYNNEI. Trimming cost V 6 bases and J 6 bases; bases outside gene matches: 9. In the authors' methods: Nucleated cell counts were estimated from reference gene primer amplification. Repertoires were generated with immunoSEQ multiplex PCR, while TCRdb's copy carries only in-frame clones and drops some. V, J and clone size reflect that table, while D and trimming were determined from the DNA. The sample carries roughly 60,000 clones, about 90% recorded once. Sequencing was carried out using peripheral blood. The chain combines TRBV2 with TRBJ2-2, with 11 bases aligning to TRBD2. The sequence derives from a man aged 60-69 years with active COVID-19. The CDR3 bases are TGTGCCAGCAGATCCACTAGCGGGAGTAGGGCCGGGGAGCTGTTTTTT. The encoded protein is CASRSTSGSRAGELFF.